Given below is one T cell receptor beta chain in context. Its target is unknown. Germline loops: CDR1 MNHNS, CDR2 SASEGT. The V and J ends lost 9 bases and 5 bases respectively, with 22 bases between them. This CDR3 spans 15 amino acids. The sample belongs to a study of cytomegalovirus exposure and HLA in healthy donors. In the PCR, 60 Vbeta and 13 Jbeta primers were used. Sequencing used immunoSEQ multiplex PCR; TCRdb keeps in-frame clones, though not all of them. The sample contains under 200,000 clones, roughly 88% of which appear only once. Findings and limits, study-wide: Through in vitro validation, a few CMV-associated chains were shown to be specific for CMV antigens. Analyses of presence and absence presupposed an approximately uniform sequencing depth across donors.

J is TRBJ1-2 and V is TRBV6-1; TRBD1 is a possible D gene (6 bases). Sequencing was done on a sample of PBMCs. The sequence derives from a man over 45 in good health and CMV-seropositive. CDR3 in DNA: TGTGCCAGTAAATTCGGCAGGGACATTTCATATGGCTACACCTTC. It specifies CASKFGRDISYGYTF.